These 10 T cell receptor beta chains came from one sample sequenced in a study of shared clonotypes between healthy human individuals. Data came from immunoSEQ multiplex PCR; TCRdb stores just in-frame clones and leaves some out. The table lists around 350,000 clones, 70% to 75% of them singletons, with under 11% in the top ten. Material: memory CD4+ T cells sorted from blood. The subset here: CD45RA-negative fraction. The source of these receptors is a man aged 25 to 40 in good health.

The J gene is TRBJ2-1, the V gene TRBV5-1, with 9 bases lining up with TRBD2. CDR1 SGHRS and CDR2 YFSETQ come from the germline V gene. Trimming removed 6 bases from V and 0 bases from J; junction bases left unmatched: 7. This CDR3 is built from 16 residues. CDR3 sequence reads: CASIASGVSSYNEQFF. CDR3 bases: TGCGCCAGCATCGCTAGCGGGGTTAGCTCCTACAATGAGCAGTTCTTC.

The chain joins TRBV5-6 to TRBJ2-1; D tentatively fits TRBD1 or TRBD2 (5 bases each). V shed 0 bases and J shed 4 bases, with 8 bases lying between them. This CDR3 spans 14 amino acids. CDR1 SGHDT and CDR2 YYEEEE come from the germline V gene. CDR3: CASSLGDGYNEQFF. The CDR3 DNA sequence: TGTGCCAGCAGCTTGGGGGACGGTTACAATGAGCAGTTCTTC. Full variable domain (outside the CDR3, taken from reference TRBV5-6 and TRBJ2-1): DAGVTQSPTHLIKTRGQQVTLRCSPKSGHDTVSWYQQALGQGPQFIFQYYEEEERQRGNFPDRFSGHQFPNYSSELNVNALLLGDSALYLCASSLGDGYNEQFFGPGTRLTVL.

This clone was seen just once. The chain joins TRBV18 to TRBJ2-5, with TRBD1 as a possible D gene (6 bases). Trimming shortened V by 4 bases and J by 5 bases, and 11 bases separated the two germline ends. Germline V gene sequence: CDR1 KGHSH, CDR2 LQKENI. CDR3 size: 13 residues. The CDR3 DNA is TGTGCCAGCTCACAAGGGACACGCGAGACCCAGTACTTC. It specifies CASSQGTRETQYF.

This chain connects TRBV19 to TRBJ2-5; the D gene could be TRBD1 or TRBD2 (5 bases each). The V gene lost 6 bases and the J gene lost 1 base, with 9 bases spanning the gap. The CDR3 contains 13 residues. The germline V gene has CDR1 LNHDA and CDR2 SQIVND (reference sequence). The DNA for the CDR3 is TGTGCCAGTAGCCGGGGCCTCCAAGAGACCCAGTACTTC. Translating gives CASSRGLQETQYF.

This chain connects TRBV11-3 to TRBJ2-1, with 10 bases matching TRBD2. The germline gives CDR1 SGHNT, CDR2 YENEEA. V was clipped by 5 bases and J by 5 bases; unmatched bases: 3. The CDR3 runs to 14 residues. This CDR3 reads CASSTTSGNNEQFF. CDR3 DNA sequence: TGTGCCAGCAGCACTACTAGCGGGAACAATGAGCAGTTCTTC.

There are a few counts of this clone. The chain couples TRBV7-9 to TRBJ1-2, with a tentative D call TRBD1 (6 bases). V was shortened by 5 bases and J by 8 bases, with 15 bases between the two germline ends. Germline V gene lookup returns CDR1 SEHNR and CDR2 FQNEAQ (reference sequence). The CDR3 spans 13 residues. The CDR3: CASSPQGTMGYTF. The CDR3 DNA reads TGTGCCAGCAGCCCCCAGGGGACTATGGGCTACACCTTC.

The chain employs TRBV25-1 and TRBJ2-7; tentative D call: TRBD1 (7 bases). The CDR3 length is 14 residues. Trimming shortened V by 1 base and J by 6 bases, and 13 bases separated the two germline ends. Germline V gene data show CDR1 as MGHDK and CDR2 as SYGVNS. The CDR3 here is CASSESGGLGEQYF. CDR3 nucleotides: TGTGCCAGCAGTGAATCAGGGGGGCTCGGCGAGCAGTACTTC.

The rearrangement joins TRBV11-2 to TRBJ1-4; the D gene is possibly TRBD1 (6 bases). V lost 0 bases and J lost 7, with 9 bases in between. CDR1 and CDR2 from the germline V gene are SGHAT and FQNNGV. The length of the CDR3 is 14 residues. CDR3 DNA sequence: TGTGCCAGCAGCTTAGACAGGGGTGGTGAAAAACTGTTTTTT. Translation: CASSLDRGGEKLFF.

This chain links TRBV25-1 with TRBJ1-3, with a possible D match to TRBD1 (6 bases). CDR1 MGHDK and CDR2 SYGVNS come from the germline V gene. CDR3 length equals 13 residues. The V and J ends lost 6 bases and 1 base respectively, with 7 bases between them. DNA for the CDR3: TGTGCCAGCAGAACAGGGTCTGGAAACACCATATATTTT. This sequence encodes CASRTGSGNTIYF.

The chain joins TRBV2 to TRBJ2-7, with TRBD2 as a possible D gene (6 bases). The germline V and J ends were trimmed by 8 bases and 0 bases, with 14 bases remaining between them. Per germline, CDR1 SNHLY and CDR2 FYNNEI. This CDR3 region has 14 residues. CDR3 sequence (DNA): TGTGCCAGCGGGTGGGCGGGGACCTCCTACGAGCAGTACTTC. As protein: CASGWAGTSYEQYF.